This paragraph reports one T cell receptor beta chain. The antigen remains unidentified. This CDR3 is built from 13 residues. The ends were cut back, 6 bases at V and 8 bases at J, with 16 bases in the middle. Germline CDR1 is MNHEY and CDR2 is SVGAGI. This entry is derived from a study of beta chain features in type 1 diabetes. Points from the study as a whole: Whether HLA type affects TCRB rearrangement stayed undetermined in the present work. Fewer junction insertions and more nucleotide deletions appeared in type 1 diabetes patients.

Reverse transcribing all isolated RNA meant expressed TCRB transcripts were sequenced. Millions of reads, on average, came from each naive, central memory and regulatory T cell sample. The data were produced by immunoSEQ multiplex PCR, yet TCRdb's version contains in-frame clones alone and is incomplete. The sample holds 400,000 to 550,000 clones, approximately 10% seen once. V gene TRBV6-5 combines with J gene TRBJ1-2; the D is unclear. The sequenced material came from naive CD4+ T cells from blood. The TCR was taken from a woman between 18 and 29 years old in good health. CDR3 sequence (DNA): TGTGCCAGCAGCTATCTGCCTACGGGAGGCTACACCTTC. It yields the protein CASSYLPTGGYTF.